This T cell receptor beta chain originates from a study of T cells in Graves' hyperthyroidism and ophthalmopathy (dated by TCRdb to the late 2010s). Describing the broader study: Peripheral blood samples were taken at the time of initial diagnosis, prior to any treatment. The 100 or so discovery patients were divided at random into training and test sets in a 7:3 ratio. Prospective prediction of ophthalmopathy was tested in an independent validation cohort consisting of some 19 hyperthyroidism patients and approximately 16 patients who later progressed to ophthalmopathy. The study also compared thyroid tissue and blood T-cell repertoires from over 5 Graves' hyperthyroidism patients. Following sampling, methimazole starting at 30 mg daily was given to hyperthyroidism patients, and high-dose intravenous methylprednisolone was given to ophthalmopathy patients. The paper describes TCR Vbeta CDR3 sequencing of 140 or so peripheral blood samples, made up of under 50 ophthalmopathy patients, some 80 hyperthyroidism patients and about 17 progressor patients. To identify distinguishing TCR V-J signatures, a discovery cohort of 100 or so patients was used, comprising under 45 with Graves' ophthalmopathy and 57 with stable Graves' hyperthyroidism. Findings and caveats that apply to the study as a whole: Most expanded thyroid clonotypes (frequency above 0.001) were also found in blood, which suggests that blood repertoires may mirror thyroid immune responses. Sample size was not statistically predetermined, and investigators were not blinded to group allocation. In validation, the model predicted progression to ophthalmopathy a median of roughly six months before onset, with over 55% sensitivity and 72.22% specificity. A 13 V-J signature model separated ophthalmopathy from stable hyperthyroidism, with roughly 88% sensitivity and roughly 81% specificity in cross-validation and 80%/75% in testing.

The CDR3 numbers 13 residues from cysteine through phenylalanine. Just CDR3 DNA is preserved here, 39 bases in frame from base 1. A distance of 9 bases separates the germline ends of V and J, which lose 1 base and 6 bases respectively. From a lookup of the germline V gene, CDR1 and CDR2 are SGHTA and FQGNSA. Moderately to severely active disease, a Clinical Activity Score of at least 3, a NOSPECS grade of at least 4, and a duration under 3 months were present in ophthalmopathy patients. Any patient with an uncontrolled infection, another autoimmune disease, pregnancy or lactation was excluded. Clinical symptoms, serum thyroxine and TRAb, thyroid ultrasound, and orbital computed tomography formed the basis for the diagnoses. PBMCs were isolated from about 9.1 ml of fresh peripheral blood by Ficoll-Paque density gradient centrifugation. Total RNA was extracted with Trizol reagent, and quality was checked on an Agilent 2100 Bioanalyzer.

This clonotype was recorded at least ten times. Its antigen is currently not known. It has no much larger one-base neighbor in the sample; base qualities were not kept. The TCR beta CDR3 regions were amplified from RNA transcripts. A first-round RT-PCR of the TCR CDR3 used the HTBI primer set with the Qiagen OneStep RT-PCR kit. Libraries were constructed in a second round of multiplex PCR, after which size selection and purification were carried out. The libraries were sequenced on an Illumina HiSeq2000 using paired-end 100 bp reads. As for how the authors treated the data: SOAPnuke was used to process the raw data, removing reads that contained adapters or uncalled bases, had a mean Phred below 15, or lacked an exact match to the constant primer or identifier. COPE v1.2.5 was used to merge the high-quality paired reads, and each unique nucleotide sequence was defined as a clonotype. MiTCR v1.1 was used to align clonotypes to the IMGT TRBV, TRBD and TRBJ reference segments. The analysis was restricted to V-J combinations with a frequency above 0.0001, which together covered 99.2% of the repertoires. The TCS score was defined as the ratio of F50 (clonal expansion) to E x V (chaos), calculated using BLOSUM62-based TCRdist between CDR3 peptides within each V-J. Welch's t-statistics and random forest reduced approximately 520 V-J features to 13, which were used in a naive Bayes classifier (R e1071). TCRdb itself trimmed the public reads at Q25 with fastp, ran MiXCR and retained productive beta chains. For every CDR3 protein sequence, its rows merge into one entry that carries the most common genes and DNA. TCRdb, not the authors, supplied the V and J calls. The sample table shows approximately 520,000 distinct CDR3 sequences, and roughly a quarter are seen once. The top ten clones comprise about 11% of the sample.

The chain couples TRBV7-2 to TRBJ1-2, with the identity of the D gene unclear. The specimen sequenced was blood. This TCR derives from a woman in her thirties with Graves' ophthalmopathy. The DNA sequence follows: TGTGCCAGCAGCTTAGTGGCAAATCATGGCTACACCTTC. The encoded protein is CASSLVANHGYTF.